The 4 T cell receptor beta chains given below trace back to one sample, sequenced in a study of blood T cells in healthy people across ages. Then a second PCR, running about 6 to 11 cycles, was carried out with a sample-barcoded 5' primer and a J-beta primer mix. One entry per CDR3 protein, called by TCRdb with MiXCR from the 5' RACE reads. The sample contains 600,000 to 800,000 distinct CDR3 sequences, under 65% of which appear only once. Sequencing was carried out using blood. These receptors were taken from a woman older than 75 in good health.

The sample holds many counts of this clonotype. The chain carries TRBV10-3 and TRBJ2-3, with no clear D. The CDR3 has 13 residues. Trimming removed 4 bases from V and 4 bases from J, with 9 bases in between. The germline V gene encodes CDR1 ENHRY and CDR2 SYGVKD. CDR3 DNA sequence: TGTGCCATCAGTGGTGAGGTCGCAGATACGCAGTATTTT. Its translation is CAISGEVADTQYF.

DNA for the CDR3: TGTGCCAGCAAAGGTAGCGGTCACACAGATACGCAGTATTTT. Its translation: CASKGSGHTDTQYF. The chain employs TRBV6-4 and TRBJ2-3; D might be TRBD2 (6 bases). This CDR3 comprises 14 residues. Germline lookup yields CDR1 MRHNA and CDR2 SNTAGT. Trimming stripped 7 bases from V and 2 bases from J, with 13 bases between.

This chain joins TRBV7-9 and TRBJ1-2; perhaps TRBD1 as D (5 bases). Between the trimmed V and J ends, which lost 5 bases and 13 bases, there was a span of 20 bases. Germline V gene data show CDR1 as SEHNR and CDR2 as FQNEAQ (reference sequence). This CDR3 comprises 13 residues. The CDR3 DNA sequence: TGTGCCAGCAGCCCCGGGGCGGTCTCGGTGGGCACCTTC. Encoded protein: CASSPGAVSVGTF.

V is TRBV27 and J is TRBJ2-4, with D perhaps assigned TRBD1 or TRBD2 (6 bases each). Trimming cost V 6 bases and J 0 bases, with 18 bases left between them. The length of the CDR3 is 17 residues. Germline values: CDR1 MNHEY, CDR2 SMNVEV (reference sequence). This CDR3 is CASRRGVGDLAKNIQYF. The CDR3 DNA reads as TGTGCCAGCAGAAGGGGGGTTGGTGACCTAGCCAAAAACATTCAGTACTTC.